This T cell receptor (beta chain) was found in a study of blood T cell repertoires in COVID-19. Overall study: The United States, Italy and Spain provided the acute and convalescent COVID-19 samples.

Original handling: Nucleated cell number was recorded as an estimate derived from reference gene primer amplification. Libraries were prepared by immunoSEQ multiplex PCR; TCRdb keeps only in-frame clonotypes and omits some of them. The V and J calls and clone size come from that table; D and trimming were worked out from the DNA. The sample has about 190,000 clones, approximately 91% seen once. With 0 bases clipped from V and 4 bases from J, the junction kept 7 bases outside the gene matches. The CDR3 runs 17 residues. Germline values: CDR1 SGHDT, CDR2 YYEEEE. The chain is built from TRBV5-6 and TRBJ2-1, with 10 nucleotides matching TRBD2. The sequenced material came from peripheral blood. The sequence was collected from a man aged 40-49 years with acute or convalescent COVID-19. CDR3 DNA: TGTGCCAGCAGCTTGGGTCTAGCGGGGGCCGTTTACAATGAGCAGTTCTTC. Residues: CASSLGLAGAVYNEQFF. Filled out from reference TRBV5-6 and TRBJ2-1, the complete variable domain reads DAGVTQSPTHLIKTRGQQVTLRCSPKSGHDTVSWYQQALGQGPQFIFQYYEEEERQRGNFPDRFSGHQFPNYSSELNVNALLLGDSALYLCASSLGLAGAVYNEQFFGPGTRLTVL.